Below are 20 T cell receptor beta chains sequenced from a single sample in a study of T-cell memory formation after mild COVID-19. TCRdb independently ran MiXCR on the 5' RACE reads; one entry per CDR3 protein. This table has roughly 320,000 distinct CDR3 sequences, over 25% appearing once. Material: PBMCs or a T cell subset sorted from them (not recorded which). The receptors shown here come from an adult woman who had mild COVID-19 (a few samples of this study predate the infection). Cell type and time point are not known.

This clonotype occurred once. V usage is TRBV9 and J usage is TRBJ2-5, with D perhaps matching TRBD1 or TRBD2 (5 bases each). In germline, CDR1 is SGDLS, CDR2 YYNGEE. The CDR3 covers 18 residues. Trimming removed 0 bases at V and 5 bases at J, with 23 bases between. CDR3 bases: TGTGCCAGCAGCGTAGGCCCCCGGCCGGGGCTCTTCCGGGAGACCCAGTACTTC. Its translation is CASSVGPRPGLFRETQYF.

This chain links TRBV7-9 with TRBJ2-3, with unresolved D. This CDR3 has 15 amino acids. CDR1 is SEHNR, CDR2 FQNEAQ, per germline (reference sequence). V was cut by 3 bases and J by 2 bases, with 12 bases left in between. The CDR3 spells CASSLDGRVTDTQYF. The CDR3 DNA reads TGTGCCAGCAGCTTGGACGGAAGAGTCACAGATACGCAGTATTTT.

The J gene is TRBJ2-3, the V gene TRBV18, with 15 bases fitting TRBD2. V gave up 6 bases and J gave up 8 bases; unmatched junction bases: 9. The CDR3 totals 16 residues. The V gene's germline CDR1 is KGHSH and CDR2 LQKENI. The CDR3 DNA follows: TGTGCCAGCTCCGGCGGGACTAGCGGGAGGAGGAGTACGCAGTATTTT. Its translation is CASSGGTSGRRSTQYF. The full variable domain, completed using reference TRBV18 and TRBJ2-3, is NAGVMQNPRHLVRRRGQEARLRCSPMKGHSHVYWYRQLPEEGLKFMVYLQKENIIDESGMPKERFSAEFPKEGPSILRIQQVVRGDSAAYFCASSGGTSGRRSTQYFGPGTRLTVL.

The V gene is TRBV5-6, the J gene TRBJ1-1; tentative D call: TRBD1 (5 bases). CDR1 and CDR2 (germline): SGHDT, YYEEEE. The CDR3 spans 13 residues. V lost 4 bases to trimming and J lost 5 bases, with 12 bases between them. CDR3 loop: CASSRLTDTEAFF. In DNA form, the CDR3 reads TGTGCCAGCAGCCGTTTGACAGATACTGAAGCTTTCTTT. Full variable domain (outside the CDR3, taken from reference TRBV5-6 and TRBJ1-1): DAGVTQSPTHLIKTRGQQVTLRCSPKSGHDTVSWYQQALGQGPQFIFQYYEEEERQRGNFPDRFSGHQFPNYSSELNVNALLLGDSALYLCASSRLTDTEAFFGQGTRLTVV.

The chain uses TRBV7-9 and TRBJ2-5; 12 nucleotides match TRBD2. The CDR3 is 15 amino acids. V gave up 5 bases and J gave up 2 bases; unmatched junction bases: 3. The germline gives CDR1 SEHNR, CDR2 FQNEAQ (reference sequence). The CDR3 DNA sequence: TGTGCCAGCAGCAAGGGGACTAGCGGGCAAGAGACCCAGTACTTC. This translates into CASSKGTSGQETQYF.

There are a few counts of this clonotype. This chain links TRBV24-1 with TRBJ2-3, with a possible D match to TRBD1 (6 bases). This CDR3 is built from 14 residues. V was trimmed by 2 bases and J by 6 bases, leaving 11 bases between them. Per the germline V gene, CDR1 is KGHDR and CDR2 is SFDVKD. In nucleotides, the CDR3 is TGTGCCACCAGTGATTACGACAGGCGGGATACGCAGTATTTT. Its translation is CATSDYDRRDTQYF.

The chain joins TRBV7-2 to TRBJ1-3; no clear D. V lost 5 bases, J lost 4 bases, and 18 bases lay in between. This CDR3 region has 16 residues. CDR1 and CDR2 from the germline V gene are SGHTA and FQGNSA. DNA for the CDR3: TGTGCCAGCAGCCTACGCATCGGGGTCAAAGGAAACACCATATATTTT. Residues: CASSLRIGVKGNTIYF.

This clonotype turned up a few times. The V and J genes are TRBV5-1 and TRBJ1-2; D unresolved. Deletions cut 4 bases from V and 6 bases from J, with 13 bases between. The V gene's germline CDR1 is SGHRS and CDR2 YFSETQ. The CDR3 contains 13 residues. This chain's CDR3 is CASSPVEGDGYTF. CDR3 nucleotide sequence: TGCGCCAGCAGCCCCGTGGAGGGCGATGGCTACACCTTC.

The V gene is TRBV3-1, the J gene TRBJ2-3; D is unclear. Trimming removed 4 bases from V and 5 bases from J, with 13 bases in between. In germline, CDR1 is LGHDT, CDR2 YNNKEL (reference sequence). The CDR3 totals 14 residues. The CDR3 loop is CASSLIGAQDTQYF. The CDR3 DNA sequence: TGTGCCAGCAGCCTAATTGGCGCACAAGATACGCAGTATTTT.

This chain connects TRBV11-1 to TRBJ2-5, with D possibly matching TRBD1 (6 bases). The CDR3 runs 15 residues. Trimming removed 4 bases at V and 5 bases at J, with 17 bases between. CDR1 is SGHAT and CDR2 is FQDESV in the germline V gene (reference sequence). DNA for the CDR3: TGTGCCAGCAGCTCCTTAGGGACAACGAAGGAGACCCAGTACTTC. Its protein is CASSSLGTTKETQYF.

V is TRBV30 and J is TRBJ2-7, with 7 bases identical to TRBD2. The CDR3 contains 15 residues. Germline V gene lookup returns CDR1 GTSNPN and CDR2 SVGIG (reference sequence). With 2 bases clipped from V and 3 bases from J, the junction kept 10 bases outside the gene matches. CDR3 residues: CAWSSGDANLYEQYF. CDR3 coding DNA: TGTGCCTGGAGTAGCGGGGACGCTAACCTCTACGAGCAGTACTTC.

This chain joins TRBV30 and TRBJ1-2; tentatively, D is TRBD1 (6 bases). The CDR3 has 11 residues. V shed 0 bases and J shed 8 bases, with 7 bases lying between them. Germline CDR1 is GTSNPN and CDR2 is SVGIG (reference sequence). The CDR3 loop reads CAWSVGGGYTF. As DNA, the CDR3 is TGTGCCTGGAGTGTAGGGGGAGGCTACACCTTC.

The V and J genes are TRBV7-9 and TRBJ1-5, with 7 bases lining up with TRBD1. V lost 5 bases and J lost 3; bases outside the gene matches: 7. This CDR3 has 15 residues. Per germline, CDR1 SEHNR and CDR2 FQNEAQ (reference sequence). The CDR3 sequence is CASSPVTGFNQPQHF. For the CDR3, the DNA is TGTGCCAGCAGCCCCGTGACAGGGTTCAATCAGCCCCAGCATTTT.

This clonotype has more than one count but fewer than ten. One end of the junction is discordant with germline, which a read error may explain. The chain uses TRBV7-6 and TRBJ2-3, with 9 bases matching TRBD2. Germline CDR1 and CDR2: SGHVS and FNYEAQ. This CDR3 region has 14 residues. The CDR3 is CASTLAGGTDTQYF. The CDR3 DNA sequence: TGTGCCAGCACCTTAGCGGGGGGCACAGATACGCAGTATTTT.

This clonotype was picked up a small number of times. The chain recombines TRBV11-3 with TRBJ1-1, with D unclear. Germline assignment: CDR1 SGHNT and CDR2 YENEEA. This CDR3 comprises 14 residues. Trimming left V 0 bases short and J 1 base short, with 6 bases between. The CDR3 sequence: CASSLESENTEAFF. The CDR3 DNA reads TGTGCCAGCAGCTTAGAATCAGAGAACACTGAAGCTTTCTTT.

The rearrangement links TRBV19 to TRBJ1-1; D remains ambiguous. This CDR3 contains 14 residues. Germline CDR1 is LNHDA and CDR2 is SQIVND (reference sequence). V shed 3 bases and J shed 1 base, with 9 bases lying between them. CDR3 nucleotide sequence: TGTGCCAGTAGTATTGGGAACAGGAACACTGAAGCTTTCTTT. Translated, it gives CASSIGNRNTEAFF. The full variable domain, rest sourced from reference TRBV19 and TRBJ1-1, is DGGITQSPKYLFRKEGQNVTLSCEQNLNHDAMYWYRQDPGQGLRLIYYSQIVNDFQKGDIAEGYSVSREKKESFPLTVTSAQKNPTAFYLCASSIGNRNTEAFFGQGTRLTVV.

V gene TRBV2 combines with J gene TRBJ2-3; 8 positions agree with TRBD1. The germline CDR1 and CDR2 sequences are SNHLY and FYNNEI. The CDR3 spans 14 residues. V shed 7 bases, J shed 2 bases, and the junction held 5 bases outside the gene matches. The CDR3, as DNA: TGTGCCAGCAATGGACAGGGATACACAGATACGCAGTATTTT. Translation: CASNGQGYTDTQYF.

The V and J genes are TRBV5-1 and TRBJ2-7; D is perhaps TRBD1 (5 bases). The CDR3 totals 12 residues. Per germline, CDR1 SGHRS and CDR2 YFSETQ. Trimming took 4 bases from V and 6 from J, leaving 11 bases between them. The CDR3: CASSPGHLEQYF. In DNA, the CDR3 is TGCGCCAGCAGCCCTGGACACCTCGAGCAGTACTTC.

This chain links TRBV20-1 with TRBJ1-1, with a weak D call TRBD1 (5 bases). There are 17 residues in the CDR3. Germline V gene lookup returns CDR1 DFQATT and CDR2 SNEGSKA (reference sequence). The V gene lost 1 base and the J gene lost 2 bases, with 20 bases spanning the gap. In DNA form, the CDR3 reads TGCAGTGCTAGAGGCGGGGGGAGAACATACTTAAACACTGAAGCTTTCTTT. Translation gives CSARGGGRTYLNTEAFF.

The chain has TRBV5-1 and TRBJ2-4; no clear D. The germline V and J ends were trimmed by 0 bases and 6 bases, with 13 bases remaining between them. The length of the CDR3 is 15 residues. Per germline, CDR1 SGHRS and CDR2 YFSETQ. This chain's CDR3 is CASSLGPRSANIQYF. The CDR3 coding sequence is TGCGCCAGCAGCTTGGGGCCCCGGTCGGCAAACATTCAGTACTTC.